These 5 T cell receptor beta chains were sequenced from one sample in a study of vaccination and CD4 T cells after COVID-19 (dated 2022 in TCRdb). Libraries were constructed by PCR. Sequencing was carried out with an Illumina iSeq 100. DNA from cultured CD4+ T cells was subjected to TCR sequencing with the Oncomine TCR Beta short-read assay at the Johns Hopkins FTIC core. In-frame beta chains were kept once TCRdb had trimmed the public reads at Q25 with fastp and called clones with MiXCR. When rows share a CDR3 protein, they turn into one entry using the most common DNA and genes. For this sample there are approximately 24,000 distinct CDR3 sequences; 35% to 55% appear just once. Of the sample, over 3.5% is held by the ten largest clones. The time point label, read with the paper, signifies: late sampling 161 to 241 days after vaccination in three convalescent patients. The sample's treatment or condition, from its label and the paper: roughly 10-day PBMC culture with coronavirus spike peptide pools or control peptides (ViraFEST assay).

Their antigens remain unidentified. Sequencing was performed on CD4+ T cells from blood, cultured in vitro, taken about 7 months after SARS-CoV-2 vaccination. All receptors derive from a human donor who had recovered from COVID-19.

The chain joins TRBV7-9 to TRBJ2-7, with TRBD2 as a possible D gene (5 bases). The V gene's germline CDR1 is SEHNR and CDR2 FQNEAQ (reference sequence). The V end lost 6 bases, the J end lost 4 bases, and 16 bases lay between the germline ends. The CDR3 contains 14 residues. CDR3 in amino acids: CASSYERGGYEQYF. The DNA of the CDR3 is TGTGCCAGCAGTTACGAACGGGGTGGGTACGAGCAGTACTTC.

The chain combines TRBV7-9 with TRBJ2-2, with no clear D. Trimming left V 5 bases short and J 1 base short, with 5 bases between. The CDR3 has 13 residues. Germline CDR1 reads SEHNR; CDR2 reads FQNEAQ (reference sequence). CDR3 sequence: CASSLENTGELFF. Written as DNA, the CDR3 is TGTGCCAGCAGCCTCGAGAACACCGGGGAGCTGTTTTTT.

V gene TRBV14 combines with J gene TRBJ2-5; D not resolved. Germline V gene data show CDR1 as SGHDN and CDR2 as FVKESK. This CDR3 spans 15 amino acids. With 1 base removed from V and 9 bases from J, the gap between germline ends came to 18 bases. The CDR3 bases are TGTGCCAGCAGCCAAGGGATGGCCCCCCTTGTACCCCAGTACTTC. Translation gives CASSQGMAPLVPQYF.

The J gene is TRBJ2-5, the V gene TRBV20-1; D might be TRBD2 (6 bases). The CDR3 consists of 16 residues. Trimming cost V 2 bases and J 0 bases, with 16 bases left between them. CDR1 is DFQATT and CDR2 is SNEGSKA in the germline V gene (reference sequence). The CDR3 sequence: CSARPSSATHQETQYF. The CDR3, as DNA: TGCAGTGCTAGACCTTCTAGCGCCACACACCAAGAGACCCAGTACTTC.

The chain carries TRBV2 and TRBJ2-5; D not certain. Per the germline V gene, CDR1 is SNHLY and CDR2 is FYNNEI. Trimming took 7 bases from V and 1 from J, leaving 4 bases between them. The CDR3 runs to 11 residues. The CDR3 DNA reads TGTGCCAGCAATAGCCAAGAGACCCAGTACTTC. It specifies CASNSQETQYF.